These 16 T cell receptor beta chains share one sample of origin, sequenced in a study of technical replicates of blood from a handful of donors. Sequencing used immunoSEQ multiplex PCR; TCRdb keeps in-frame clones, though not all of them. The sample shows 65,000 to 80,000 clones, 95% to 97% of them seen only once. Material: T cells isolated from PBMCs. These receptors were taken from a human donor in good health.

The genes are TRBV5-1 and TRBJ2-3, with D maybe TRBD2 (5 bases). The CDR3 spans 14 residues. V lost 1 base and J lost 2, with 8 bases in between. Germline V gene data show CDR1 as SGHRS and CDR2 as YFSETQ. CDR3 in amino acids: CASSLSSYTDTQYF. CDR3 bases: TGCGCCAGCAGCTTGTCTAGCTACACAGATACGCAGTATTTT.

This chain uses TRBV9 with TRBJ2-1, with no clear D. V lost 1 base, J lost 8 bases, and 4 bases lay in between. The CDR3 runs 11 residues. The germline V gene has CDR1 SGDLS and CDR2 YYNGEE. The CDR3 nucleotides are TGTGCCAGCAGCGTACGGGATGAGCAGTTCTTC. Translated: CASSVRDEQFF.

The V call is TRBV7-3, the J call TRBJ2-2; 12 bases agree with TRBD2. The CDR3 totals 16 residues. Germline V lookup: CDR1 SGHTA, CDR2 FQGTGA. V lost 5 bases to trimming and J lost 7 bases; unmatched junction nucleotides: 8. CDR3 bases: TGTGCCAGCAGCCCCAGACTAGCGGGAGAGATCGGGGAGCTGTTTTTT. It encodes CASSPRLAGEIGELFF.

The genes are TRBV6-5 and TRBJ2-7; 12 bases agree with TRBD2. The CDR3 length is 15 residues. V was clipped by 4 bases and J by 4 bases; unmatched bases: 5. Germline CDR1 and CDR2: MNHEY and SVGAGI. The CDR3 DNA reads TGTGCCAGCAGTTCACCCGGGACTAGCGGGTACGAGCAGTACTTC. Translating gives CASSSPGTSGYEQYF.

The genes are TRBV19 and TRBJ2-7; tentatively, D is TRBD2 (6 bases). V was trimmed by 9 bases and J by 6 bases, leaving 12 bases between them. The CDR3 has 11 amino acids. Germline CDR1 and CDR2: LNHDA and SQIVND (reference sequence). The CDR3 DNA sequence: TGTGCCAGCACCCAGGGAGGCGAGCAGTACTTC. This codes for CASTQGGEQYF.

The J gene is TRBJ2-7, the V gene TRBV7-2, with D possibly matching TRBD1 (7 bases). The CDR3 is 16 residues long. Germline CDR1 is SGHTA and CDR2 is FQGNSA. V was pared by 1 base and J by 3 bases, with 16 bases between. CDR3 residues: CASSLESAGQIYEQYF. CDR3 nucleotides: TGTGCCAGCAGCTTAGAATCCGCGGGACAGATCTACGAGCAGTACTTC.

The V call is TRBV4-2, the J call TRBJ2-2; tentative D call: TRBD1 (7 bases). Trimming stripped 0 bases from V and 4 bases from J, with 15 bases between. CDR1 and CDR2 from the germline V gene are LGHNA and YNFKEQ. The CDR3 extends over 17 amino acids. In DNA, the CDR3 is TGTGCCAGCAGCCAAGATGGGGCAGGGGGAGGCACCGGGGAGCTGTTTTTT. Protein sequence: CASSQDGAGGGTGELFF.

This clone was seen a single time. The chain joins TRBV11-3 to TRBJ1-4, with D hard to call. This CDR3 has 14 residues. The V end lost 2 bases, the J end lost 4 bases, and 8 bases lay between the germline ends. Germline lookup yields CDR1 SGHNT and CDR2 YENEEA. CDR3 sequence: CASSLPGYNEKLFF. CDR3 bases: TGTGCCAGCAGCTTACCCGGTTATAATGAAAAACTGTTTTTT.

The chain carries TRBV11-2 and TRBJ2-7, with D possibly TRBD1 on 6 matching bases. The V gene's germline CDR1 is SGHAT and CDR2 FQNNGV. The CDR3 runs to 14 residues. With 1 base removed from V and 2 bases from J, the gap between germline ends came to 9 bases. CDR3 sequence reads: CASSLGDTTYEQYF. The CDR3 nucleotides read TGTGCCAGCAGCTTAGGGGACACGACCTACGAGCAGTACTTC.

The V call is TRBV19, the J call TRBJ1-5, with D possibly TRBD1 on 5 matching bases. This CDR3 is built from 13 residues. V lost 5 bases and J lost 6, with 11 bases in between. CDR1 LNHDA and CDR2 SQIVND come from the germline V gene (reference sequence). CDR3 residues: CASSGAFGQPQHF. CDR3 sequence (DNA): TGTGCCAGTAGTGGGGCATTTGGTCAGCCCCAGCATTTT.

The V call is TRBV19, the J call TRBJ1-5, with unresolved D. Trimming pared 1 base from V and 1 base from J, leaving 11 bases between. In germline, CDR1 is LNHDA, CDR2 SQIVND (reference sequence). The CDR3 covers 16 residues. The CDR3 sequence: CASSIATAVSNQPQHF. CDR3 coding DNA: TGTGCCAGTAGTATAGCAACAGCCGTAAGCAATCAGCCCCAGCATTTT.

This sequence joins TRBV28 and TRBJ2-7, with D tentatively TRBD1 (5 bases). The V gene lost 4 bases and the J gene lost 3 bases, with 10 bases spanning the gap. From germline, CDR1 is MDHEN and CDR2 SYDVKM. CDR3 size: 13 residues. The CDR3 DNA reads TGTGCCAGCAGTTCCACAGGTAACTACGAGCAGTACTTC. Translating it yields CASSSTGNYEQYF.

The chain links TRBV5-4 to TRBJ2-7, with 7 bases aligning to TRBD2. V trimming: 4 bases; J trimming: 3 bases; junction bases outside the gene matches: 7. The germline V gene has CDR1 SGHNT and CDR2 YYREEE (reference sequence). This CDR3 comprises 14 residues. The CDR3 DNA reads as TGTGCCAGCAGCGTCCGCCGGGACTACTACGAGCAGTACTTC. The encoded protein is CASSVRRDYYEQYF.

The chain employs TRBV4-1 and TRBJ2-7; TRBD2 is a possible D gene (6 bases). This CDR3 is 12 amino acids long. CDR1 is MGHRA and CDR2 is YSYEKL in the germline V gene. Written as DNA, the CDR3 is TGCGCCAGCAGCCAAGATTTGGGACGGGAGAAGGTC. Its protein is CASSQDLGREKV.

V gene TRBV5-1 combines with J gene TRBJ2-5; TRBD1 aligns across 9 bases. The CDR3 length is 16 residues. Germline CDR1 SGHRS, CDR2 YFSETQ. The V and J ends lost 0 bases and 5 bases, in that order; junction bases with no gene match: 8. The CDR3 spells CASSLDGTGYEETQYF. In nucleotides, the CDR3 is TGCGCCAGCAGCTTGGATGGGACAGGGTATGAGGAGACCCAGTACTTC.

This chain connects TRBV1 to TRBJ2-7; whether TRBD2, the table's D call, matches the DNA was not checked. TRBV1 is reported as a pseudogene. This CDR3 region has 16 residues. The CDR3 sequence: CTSSQRADGRGRGQYF. CDR3 in DNA: TGCACCAGCAGCCAAAGAGCCGACGGGCGGGGAAGGGGGCAGTACTTC.